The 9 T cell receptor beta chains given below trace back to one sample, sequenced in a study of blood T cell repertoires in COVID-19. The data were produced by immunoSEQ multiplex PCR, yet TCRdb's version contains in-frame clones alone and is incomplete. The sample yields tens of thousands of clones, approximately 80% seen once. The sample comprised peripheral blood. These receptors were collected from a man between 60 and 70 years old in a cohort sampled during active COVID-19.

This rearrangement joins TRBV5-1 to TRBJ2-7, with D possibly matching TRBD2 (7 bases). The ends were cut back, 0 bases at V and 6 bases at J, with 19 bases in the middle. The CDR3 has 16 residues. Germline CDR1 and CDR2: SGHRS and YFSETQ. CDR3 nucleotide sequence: TGCGCCAGCAGCTTGGGGTGGGGGGGCTCGTTTGGCGAGCAGTACTTC. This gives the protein CASSLGWGGSFGEQYF.

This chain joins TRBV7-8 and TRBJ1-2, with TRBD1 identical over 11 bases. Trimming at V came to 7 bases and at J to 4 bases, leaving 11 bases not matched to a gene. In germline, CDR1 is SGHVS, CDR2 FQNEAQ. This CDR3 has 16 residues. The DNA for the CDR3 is TGTGCCAGCACCAGCGGGACAGGGGGTAGAGCCTATGGCTACACCTTC. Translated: CASTSGTGGRAYGYTF.

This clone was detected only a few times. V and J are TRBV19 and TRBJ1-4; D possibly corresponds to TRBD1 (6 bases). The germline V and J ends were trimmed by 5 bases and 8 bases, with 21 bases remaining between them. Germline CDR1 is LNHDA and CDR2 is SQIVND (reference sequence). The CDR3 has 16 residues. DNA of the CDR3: TGTGCCAGTAGTTCAGGGGCCGCCGGGCTCTCCGAAAAACTGTTTTTT. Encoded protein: CASSSGAAGLSEKLFF.

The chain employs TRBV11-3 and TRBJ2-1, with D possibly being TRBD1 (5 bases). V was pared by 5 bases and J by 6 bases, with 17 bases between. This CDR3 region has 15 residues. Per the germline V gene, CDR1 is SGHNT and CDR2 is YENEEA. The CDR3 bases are TGTGCCAGCAGCCAACGTGTTCAGGGCGTCAATGAGCAGTTCTTC. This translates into CASSQRVQGVNEQFF.

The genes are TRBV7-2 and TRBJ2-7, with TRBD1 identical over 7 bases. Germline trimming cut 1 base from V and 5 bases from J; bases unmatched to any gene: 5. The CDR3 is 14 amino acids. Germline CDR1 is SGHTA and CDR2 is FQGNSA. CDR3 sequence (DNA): TGTGCCAGCAGCTTAGACAGGGGAAGGAACGAGCAGTACTTC. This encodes CASSLDRGRNEQYF.

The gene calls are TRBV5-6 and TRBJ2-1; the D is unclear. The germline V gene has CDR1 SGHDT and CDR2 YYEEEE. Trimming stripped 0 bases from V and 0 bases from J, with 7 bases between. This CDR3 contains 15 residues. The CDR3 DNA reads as TGTGCCAGCAGCTTGGGGCTGCTCTCCTACAATGAGCAGTTCTTC. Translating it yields CASSLGLLSYNEQFF.

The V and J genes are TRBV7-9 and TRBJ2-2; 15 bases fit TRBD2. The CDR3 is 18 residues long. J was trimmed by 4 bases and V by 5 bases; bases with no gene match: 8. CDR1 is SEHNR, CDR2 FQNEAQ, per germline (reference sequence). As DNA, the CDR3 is TGTGCCAGCAGCCGGACTAGCGGGGGGGCTTATGGCACCGGGGAGCTGTTTTTT. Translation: CASSRTSGGAYGTGELFF.

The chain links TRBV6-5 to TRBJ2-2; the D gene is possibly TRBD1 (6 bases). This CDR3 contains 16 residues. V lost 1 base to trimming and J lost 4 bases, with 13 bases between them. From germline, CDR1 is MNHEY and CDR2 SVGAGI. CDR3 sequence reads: CASSYYTGLSTGELFF. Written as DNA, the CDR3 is TGTGCCAGCAGTTACTATACAGGGTTAAGCACCGGGGAGCTGTTTTTT.

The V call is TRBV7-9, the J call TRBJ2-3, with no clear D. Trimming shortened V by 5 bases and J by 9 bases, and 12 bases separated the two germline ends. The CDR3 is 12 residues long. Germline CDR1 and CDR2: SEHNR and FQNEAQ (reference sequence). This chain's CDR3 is CASSLRGLTQYF. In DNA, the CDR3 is TGTGCCAGCAGCCTCAGAGGATTAACGCAGTATTTT.